The 4 T cell receptor beta chains below all came from one sample that was sequenced in a study of spatial heterogeneity in lung cancer (dated by TCRdb to about 2019). Libraries were constructed by 5' RACE. These reads were obtained on a NextSeq 500. TCRdb reprocessing: public reads trimmed at Q25 with fastp, clones called with MiXCR, in-frame beta chains kept. Entries are consolidated by CDR3 protein sequence, retaining the most common genes and DNA. The sample data list some 100,000 distinct CDR3 sequences, and roughly 8.7% of these were observed just once. The ten largest account for around 7% of the sample. The time point label for this specimen denotes: sample taken at primary tumor resection. Whole RNA extracted from tumor and nontumor lung tissue, or from cryopreserved PBMC samples, was used for TCR sequencing without cell sorting. The sample consisted of PBMCs, taken at surgery. These receptors came from a male donor with early-stage non-small cell lung cancer.

This clonotype was seen many times. The gene calls are TRBV12-3 or TRBV12-4 and TRBJ1-6; 10 bases are shared with TRBD1. This CDR3 has 15 residues. V shed 6 bases, J shed 10 bases, and the junction held 9 bases outside the gene matches. CDR3 amino acids: CASSRATGGISPLHF. The DNA for the CDR3 is TGTGCCAGCAGCCGTGCGACAGGGGGCATCTCACCCCTCCACTTT.

This clonotype came up many times. The V gene is TRBV20-1, the J gene TRBJ1-2, with unresolved D. CDR3 size: 12 residues. CDR1 and CDR2 from the germline V gene are DFQATT and SNEGSKA (reference sequence). With 3 bases removed from V and 7 bases from J, the gap between germline ends came to 12 bases. Here the CDR3 DNA reads TGCAGTGCTAGGCCCCGGACGATTGGCTACACCTTC. Translated: CSARPRTIGYTF.

This clonotype has ten or more counts. This chain connects TRBV20-1 to TRBJ1-4; no definite D call. The V and J ends lost 6 bases and 1 base respectively, with 9 bases between them. The CDR3 consists of 13 residues. The germline V gene encodes CDR1 DFQATT and CDR2 SNEGSKA (reference sequence). As DNA, the CDR3 is TGCAGTGCCCTTCCGGGAACTAATGAAAAACTGTTTTTT. Encoded protein: CSALPGTNEKLFF.

This clonotype has ten or more counts. The chain is built from TRBV10-1 and TRBJ2-7; no clear D gene. Trimming removed 0 bases from V and 2 bases from J, with 11 bases in between. CDR1 WNHNN and CDR2 SYGVQD come from the germline V gene (reference sequence). The CDR3 runs to 15 residues. This CDR3 is CASSESNRIPYEQYF. The DNA for the CDR3 is TGCGCCAGCAGTGAGTCAAACCGAATTCCCTACGAGCAGTACTTC.